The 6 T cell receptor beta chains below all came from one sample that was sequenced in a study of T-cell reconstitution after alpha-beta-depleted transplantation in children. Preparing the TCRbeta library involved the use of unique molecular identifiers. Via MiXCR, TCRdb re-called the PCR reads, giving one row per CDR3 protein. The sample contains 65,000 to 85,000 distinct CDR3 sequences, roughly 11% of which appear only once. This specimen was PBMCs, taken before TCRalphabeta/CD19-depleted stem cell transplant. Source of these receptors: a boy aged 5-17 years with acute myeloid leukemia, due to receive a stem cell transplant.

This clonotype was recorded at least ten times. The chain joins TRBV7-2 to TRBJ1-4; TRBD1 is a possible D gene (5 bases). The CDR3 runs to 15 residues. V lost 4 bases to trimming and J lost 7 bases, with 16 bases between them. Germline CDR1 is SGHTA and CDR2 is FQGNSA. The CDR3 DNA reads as TGTGCCAGCAGCTCACGAACGGTCAGGGCTGAAAAACTGTTTTTT. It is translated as CASSSRTVRAEKLFF. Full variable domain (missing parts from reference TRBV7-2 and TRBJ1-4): GAGVSQSPSNKVTEKGKDVELRCDPISGHTALYWYRQSLGQGLEFLIYFQGNSAPDKSGLPSDRFSAERTGGSVSTLTIQRTQQEDSAVYLCASSSRTVRAEKLFFGSGTQLSVL.

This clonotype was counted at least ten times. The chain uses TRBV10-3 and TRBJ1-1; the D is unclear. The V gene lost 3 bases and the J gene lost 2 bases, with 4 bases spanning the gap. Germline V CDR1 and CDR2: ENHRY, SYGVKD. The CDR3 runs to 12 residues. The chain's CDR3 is CAISEVNTEAFF. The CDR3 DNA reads TGTGCCATCAGTGAAGTCAACACTGAAGCTTTCTTT.

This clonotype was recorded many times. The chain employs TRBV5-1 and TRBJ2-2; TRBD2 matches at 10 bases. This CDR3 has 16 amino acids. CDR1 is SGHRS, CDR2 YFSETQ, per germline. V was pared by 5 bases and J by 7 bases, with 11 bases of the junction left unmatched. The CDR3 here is CASSPSGRAGLGELFF. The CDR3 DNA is TGCGCCAGCAGTCCCAGCGGGAGGGCCGGTCTCGGGGAGCTGTTTTTT.

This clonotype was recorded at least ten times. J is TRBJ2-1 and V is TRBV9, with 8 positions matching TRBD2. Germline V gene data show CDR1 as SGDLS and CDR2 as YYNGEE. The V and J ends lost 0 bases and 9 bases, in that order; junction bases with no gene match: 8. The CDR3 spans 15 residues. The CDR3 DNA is TGTGCCAGCAGCGTAGCATCCAGCGGGAGAGGTGAGCAGTTCTTC. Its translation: CASSVASSGRGEQFF. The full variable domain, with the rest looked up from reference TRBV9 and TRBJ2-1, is DSGVTQTPKHLITATGQRVTLRCSPRSGDLSVYWYQQSLDQGLQFLIQYYNGEERAKGNILERFSAQQFPDLHSELNLSSLELGDSALYFCASSVASSGRGEQFFGPGTRLTVL.

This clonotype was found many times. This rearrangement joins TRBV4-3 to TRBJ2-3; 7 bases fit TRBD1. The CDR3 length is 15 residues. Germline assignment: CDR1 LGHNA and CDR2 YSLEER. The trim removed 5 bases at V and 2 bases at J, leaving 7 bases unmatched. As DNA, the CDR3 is TGCGCCAGCAGCGCCCGACAGGGTGACACAGATACGCAGTATTTT. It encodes CASSARQGDTDTQYF.

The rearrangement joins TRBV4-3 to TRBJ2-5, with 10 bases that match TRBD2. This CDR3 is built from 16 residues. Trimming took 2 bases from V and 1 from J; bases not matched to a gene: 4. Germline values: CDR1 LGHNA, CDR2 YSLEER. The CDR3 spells CASSQSSGGVQETQYF. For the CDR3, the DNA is TGCGCCAGCAGCCAATCTAGCGGGGGAGTCCAAGAGACCCAGTACTTC.